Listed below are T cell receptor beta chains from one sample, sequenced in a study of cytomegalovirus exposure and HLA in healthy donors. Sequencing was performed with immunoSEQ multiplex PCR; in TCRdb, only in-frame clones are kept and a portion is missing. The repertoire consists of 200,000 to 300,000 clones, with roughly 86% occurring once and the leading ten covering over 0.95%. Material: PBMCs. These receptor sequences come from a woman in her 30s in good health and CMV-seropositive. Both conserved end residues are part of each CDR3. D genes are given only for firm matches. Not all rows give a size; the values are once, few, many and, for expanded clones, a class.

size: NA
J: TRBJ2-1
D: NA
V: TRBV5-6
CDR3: CASSGYREGSAYNEQFF
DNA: TGTGCCAGCAGCGGCTACAGGGAAGGCTCGGCCTACAATGAGCAGTTCTTC

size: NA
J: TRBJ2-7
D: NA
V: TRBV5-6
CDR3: CASSFAGFYDEQYF
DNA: TGTGCCAGCAGCTTTGCGGGATTTTACGACGAGCAGTACTTC

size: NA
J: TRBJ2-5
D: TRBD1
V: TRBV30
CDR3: CAWSTGQPQETQYF
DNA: TGTGCCTGGAGTACGGGACAGCCCCAAGAGACCCAGTACTTC

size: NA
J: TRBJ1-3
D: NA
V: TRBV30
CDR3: CAWSPGLRSGNTIYF
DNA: TGTGCCTGGAGTCCGGGACTGCGCTCTGGAAACACCATATATTTT

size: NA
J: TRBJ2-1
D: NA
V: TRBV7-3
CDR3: CASSSGPAYNEQFF
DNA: TGTGCCAGCAGCTCTGGGCCAGCTTACAATGAGCAGTTCTTC

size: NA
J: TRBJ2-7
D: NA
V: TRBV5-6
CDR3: CASSHREAMVGEQYF
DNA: TGTGCCAGCAGCCATCGCGAGGCCATGGTGGGTGAGCAGTACTTC

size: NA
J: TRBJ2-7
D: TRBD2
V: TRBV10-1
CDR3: CASSDSGRGEQYF
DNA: TGCGCCAGCAGTGATAGCGGGAGAGGTGAGCAGTACTTC

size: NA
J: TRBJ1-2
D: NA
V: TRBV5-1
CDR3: CASSLGTVPGYTF
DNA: TGCGCCAGCAGCTTAGGCACAGTTCCTGGCTACACCTTC

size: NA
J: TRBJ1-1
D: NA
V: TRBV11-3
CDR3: CASSLDRAGAEAFF
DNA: TGTGCCAGCAGCTTAGATAGGGCAGGGGCTGAAGCTTTCTTT

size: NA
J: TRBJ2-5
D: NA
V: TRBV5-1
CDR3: CASSLSPGARETQYF
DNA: TGCGCCAGCAGCTTGAGCCCAGGGGCGAGGGAGACCCAGTACTTC

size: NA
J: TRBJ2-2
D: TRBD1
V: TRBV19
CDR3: CASSTRMTGYYTGELFF
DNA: TGTGCCAGTAGTACTCGCATGACAGGGTATTACACCGGGGAGCTGTTTTTT

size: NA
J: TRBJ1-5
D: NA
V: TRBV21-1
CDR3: CASSKQNTGTGAQPQHF
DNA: TGTGCCAGCAGCAAACAAAATACCGGGACAGGGGCGCAGCCCCAGCATTTT

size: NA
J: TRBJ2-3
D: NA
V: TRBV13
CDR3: CASSSTATVIDYDTQYF
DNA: TGTGCCAGCAGCTCCACAGCGACAGTGATCGATTATGATACGCAGTATTTT

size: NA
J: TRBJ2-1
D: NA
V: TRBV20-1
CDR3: CSADLRNEQFF
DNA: TGCAGTGCCGATCTAAGAAATGAGCAGTTCTTC

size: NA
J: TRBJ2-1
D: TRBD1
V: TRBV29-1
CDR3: CSASGTGYNEQFF
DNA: TGCAGCGCCTCCGGGACAGGGTACAATGAGCAGTTCTTC

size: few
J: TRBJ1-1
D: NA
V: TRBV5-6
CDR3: CASSLGIGGTEAFF
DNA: TGTGCCAGCAGCTTGGGGATCGGGGGAACTGAAGCTTTCTTT

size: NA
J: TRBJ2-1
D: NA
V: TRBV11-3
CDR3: CASSFATISSYNEQFF
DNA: TGTGCCAGCAGCTTTGCCACGATTAGCTCCTACAATGAGCAGTTCTTC